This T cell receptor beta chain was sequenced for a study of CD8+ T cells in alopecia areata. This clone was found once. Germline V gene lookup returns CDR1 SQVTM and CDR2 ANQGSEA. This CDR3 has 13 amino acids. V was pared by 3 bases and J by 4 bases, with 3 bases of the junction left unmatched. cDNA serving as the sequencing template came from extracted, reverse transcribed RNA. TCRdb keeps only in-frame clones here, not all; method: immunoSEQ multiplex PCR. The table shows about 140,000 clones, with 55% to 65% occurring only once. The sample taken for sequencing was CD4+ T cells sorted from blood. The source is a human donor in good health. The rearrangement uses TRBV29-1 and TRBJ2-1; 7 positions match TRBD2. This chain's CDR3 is CSVDLAAYNEQFF. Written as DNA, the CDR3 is TGCAGCGTTGACCTAGCGGCTTACAATGAGCAGTTCTTC.